Listed below are T cell receptor beta chains from one sample, sequenced in a study of CD8+CD57+ T cells in acquired aplastic anemia. MiXCR, run by TCRdb on the reads, gives a single entry per CDR3 protein. This table holds roughly 180,000 distinct CDR3 sequences, over 60% found once. The material sequenced was sorted CD4+, CD8+, or CD8+CD57+ T cells (not recorded which) from PBMCs. These receptors all stem from a human donor with severe aplastic anemia or a healthy control (not recorded which). Each CDR3 is given without its conserved first and last residue.

v_gene: TRBV24-1; j_gene: TRBJ2-3; CDR3aa: ATSGGLSTDTQY
v_gene: TRBV20-1; j_gene: TRBJ2-7; CDR3aa: SATRPGQIFYEQY
v_gene: TRBV2; j_gene: TRBJ2-1; CDR3aa: ASRQGYYNEQF
v_gene: TRBV4-1; j_gene: TRBJ1-1; CDR3aa: ASSQGYETEAF
v_gene: TRBV20-1; j_gene: TRBJ2-3; CDR3aa: SARVGASTDTQY
v_gene: TRBV27; j_gene: TRBJ2-1; CDR3aa: ASSFGQGGYNEQF
v_gene: TRBV11-3; j_gene: TRBJ2-5; CDR3aa: ASSRQGRETQY
v_gene: TRBV30; j_gene: TRBJ2-7; CDR3aa: AWSGSSYKQY
v_gene: TRBV7-9; j_gene: TRBJ1-1; CDR3aa: ASSFQGGMNTEAF
v_gene: TRBV25-1; j_gene: TRBJ1-3; CDR3aa: ASSDLTRWGQGDSGNTIY
v_gene: TRBV4-3; j_gene: TRBJ2-7; CDR3aa: ASSQGPTGIYEQY
v_gene: TRBV7-9; j_gene: TRBJ2-5; CDR3aa: ASSSGLPIQETQY
v_gene: TRBV7-9; j_gene: TRBJ2-5; CDR3aa: ASSFSSGGQETQY
v_gene: TRBV7-7; j_gene: TRBJ2-5; CDR3aa: ASSKGGKETQY
v_gene: TRBV24-1; j_gene: TRBJ2-5; CDR3aa: ATSLAETQY
v_gene: TRBV6-6; j_gene: TRBJ2-1; CDR3aa: ASRTGQNNEQF
v_gene: TRBV4-1; j_gene: TRBJ1-2; CDR3aa: ASSQVRGSFYGYT
v_gene: TRBV7-9; j_gene: TRBJ1-1; CDR3aa: ASSLVEGTEAF
v_gene: TRBV25-1; j_gene: TRBJ2-3; CDR3aa: ASSGGDWRAYTDSQY
v_gene: TRBV11-2; j_gene: TRBJ2-7; CDR3aa: TSSPLAGDSYEQY
v_gene: TRBV19; j_gene: TRBJ2-7; CDR3aa: ASSIRGLAHEQY
v_gene: TRBV27; j_gene: TRBJ2-7; CDR3aa: ASSLGGQGDEQY
v_gene: TRBV7-8; j_gene: TRBJ2-7; CDR3aa: ASSYLQGEQY
v_gene: TRBV14; j_gene: TRBJ2-1; CDR3aa: ASSQDRGDNEQF
v_gene: TRBV10-3; j_gene: TRBJ1-6; CDR3aa: AIRDTTDSQSPLH
v_gene: TRBV12-3/TRBV12-4; j_gene: TRBJ2-2; CDR3aa: ASSLALGTGELF
v_gene: TRBV7-9; j_gene: TRBJ1-2; CDR3aa: ASSLPGRVTYGYT
v_gene: TRBV7-2; j_gene: TRBJ2-2; CDR3aa: ASSQDVTSVTGELF
v_gene: TRBV20-1; j_gene: TRBJ1-4; CDR3aa: SATTGTGNEKLF
v_gene: TRBV19; j_gene: TRBJ2-7; CDR3aa: ASSISQGEQY
v_gene: TRBV15; j_gene: TRBJ1-2; CDR3aa: ATSTLQGAAEVS
v_gene: TRBV11-3; j_gene: TRBJ2-7; CDR3aa: ASSSPVGGGEQY
v_gene: TRBV6-1; j_gene: TRBJ1-2; CDR3aa: ASRPGGGVGGYT
v_gene: TRBV29-1; j_gene: TRBJ1-1; CDR3aa: SVLKVLGRGGTEAF
v_gene: TRBV7-6; j_gene: TRBJ2-5; CDR3aa: ASSPSGRFAETQY
v_gene: TRBV28; j_gene: TRBJ1-4; CDR3aa: ASRGYEKLF
v_gene: TRBV12-3/TRBV12-4; j_gene: TRBJ2-3; CDR3aa: ASSLGDRALSTDTQY
v_gene: TRBV14; j_gene: TRBJ2-7; CDR3aa: ASSPTGYNEQY
v_gene: TRBV19; j_gene: TRBJ2-7; CDR3aa: ASRGAGDLSYEQY
v_gene: TRBV6-5; j_gene: TRBJ1-2; CDR3aa: ASSYTVSYGYT
v_gene: TRBV25-1; j_gene: TRBJ2-1; CDR3aa: ASSEGMSPGLAGGYNEQF
v_gene: TRBV9; j_gene: TRBJ2-7; CDR3aa: ASSFSGGPTEQY